This T cell receptor (beta chain) was sequenced during a study of blood T cell repertoires in COVID-19. As for the study in general: Samples representing acute and convalescent COVID-19 were sourced from the United States, Italy and Spain. From T cells, B-cell-depleted T cells, or PBMCs came the material, which was cDNA or gDNA.

As originally analysed: By means of reference gene primer amplification, nucleated cell counts were estimated. The repertoire was sequenced with immunoSEQ multiplex PCR; TCRdb's copy has only in-frame clones and lacks some. D and trimming were read from the DNA, whereas the V and J calls and clone size are those reported in that table. This sample carries over 65,000 clones, 90% of them seen once, and the ten largest clones take about 7%. CDR1 is SNHLY, CDR2 FYNNEI, per germline. V lost 10 bases, J lost 4 bases, and 14 bases lay in between. This CDR3 has 13 residues. The gene calls are TRBV2 and TRBJ1-5, with unresolved D. This clonotype was obtained from a human donor in a cohort sampled during active COVID-19. Source material: peripheral blood. The CDR3: CATTYEENQPQHF. CDR3 DNA: TGTGCCACCACGTATGAGGAGAATCAGCCCCAGCATTTT.